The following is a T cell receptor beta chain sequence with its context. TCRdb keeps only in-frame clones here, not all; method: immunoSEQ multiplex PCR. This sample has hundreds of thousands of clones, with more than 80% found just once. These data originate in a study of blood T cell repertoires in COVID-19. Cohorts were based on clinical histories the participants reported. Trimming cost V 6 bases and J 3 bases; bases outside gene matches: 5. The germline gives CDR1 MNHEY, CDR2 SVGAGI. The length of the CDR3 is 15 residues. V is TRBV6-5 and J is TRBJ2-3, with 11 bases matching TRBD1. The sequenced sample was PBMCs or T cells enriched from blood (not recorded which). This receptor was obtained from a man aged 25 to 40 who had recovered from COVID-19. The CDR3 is CASSPDRGLTDTQYF. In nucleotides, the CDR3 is TGTGCCAGCAGCCCGGACAGGGGGCTTACAGATACGCAGTATTTT.